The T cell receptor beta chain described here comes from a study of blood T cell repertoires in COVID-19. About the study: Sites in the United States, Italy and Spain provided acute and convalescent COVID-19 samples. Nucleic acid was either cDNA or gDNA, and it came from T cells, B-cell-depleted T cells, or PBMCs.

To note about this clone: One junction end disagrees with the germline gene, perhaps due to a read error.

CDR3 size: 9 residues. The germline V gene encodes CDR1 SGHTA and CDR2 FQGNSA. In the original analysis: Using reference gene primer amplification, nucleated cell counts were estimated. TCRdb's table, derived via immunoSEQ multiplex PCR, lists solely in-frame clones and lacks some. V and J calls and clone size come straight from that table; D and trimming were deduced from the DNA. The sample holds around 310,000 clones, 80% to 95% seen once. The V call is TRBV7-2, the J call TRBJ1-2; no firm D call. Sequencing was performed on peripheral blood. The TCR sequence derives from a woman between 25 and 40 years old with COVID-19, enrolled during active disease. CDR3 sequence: CEDNYGYTF. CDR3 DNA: TGCGAGGATAACTATGGCTACACCTTC.